This T cell receptor (beta chain) derives from a study of vaccination and CD4 T cells after COVID-19. As to this clonotype: Antigen unknown.

Treatment meaning: roughly 11-day PBMC culture with coronavirus spike peptide pools or control peptides (ViraFEST assay). During the years 2011-2018, before the COVID-19 pandemic, the unexposed donor's CD4+ T cells were collected. With peptide pools, ViraFEST first expanded antigen-specific T cells and afterwards sequenced their TCRs. With the Oncomine TCR Beta short-read assay, DNA from cultured CD4+ T cells was sequenced. TCRdb processed the PCR reads anew with MiXCR; each CDR3 protein has one entry. This table has approximately 7,300 distinct CDR3 sequences, around 41% appearing once. J lost 4 bases, V lost 6 bases, and 6 bases had no gene match. Per germline, CDR1 SGHTA and CDR2 FQGNSA. CDR3 length: 14 amino acids.

The chain couples TRBV7-2 to TRBJ2-3; TRBD2 agrees at 8 bases. This TCR was recovered from a human donor in good health. Sequencing was performed on CD4+ T cells from blood, cultured in vitro. The CDR3 sequence is CASSSSGSPDTQYF. As DNA, the CDR3 is TGTGCCAGCAGTTCCAGCGGGAGCCCAGATACGCAGTATTTT.